This TCR beta chain was profiled in a study of T cell responses to AZD1222 COVID-19 vaccine. Study-level results: Two AZD1222 administrations were followed by greater Spike-specific TCR breadth and depth. White British donors predominated, females outnumbered males, and clonal diversity was possibly underestimated.

Only one count was recorded for this clone. Its antigen is unknown. The protocol was immunoSEQ multiplex PCR, while the TCRdb copy is restricted to in-frame clones and leaves out a portion. The sample yields 200,000 or so clones, 85% to 90% seen once. Sequencing was performed on peripheral blood, taken on day 0 of MenACWY control vaccination. This TCR was sampled from an adult in good health.

CDR3 nucleotides: TGTGCCAGCAGTTATTCCATGTCCGCCCTCTATGGCTACACCTTC. This codes for CASSYSMSALYGYTF. The chain combines TRBV6-5 with TRBJ1-2; D is undetermined. With 3 bases removed from V and 4 bases from J, the gap between germline ends came to 15 bases. This CDR3 has 15 residues. From germline, CDR1 is MNHEY and CDR2 SVGAGI.